A single sample is the source of the 32 T cell receptor beta chains below, sequenced in a study of shared clonotypes between healthy human individuals. Sequencing was performed with immunoSEQ multiplex PCR; in TCRdb, only in-frame clones are kept and a portion is missing. Here the sample spans about 490,000 clones, around 80% being singletons. The sequencing input was PBMCs. All receptors come from a woman aged 40-49 years in good health. Some clones in this sample may be carry-over from other donors' samples.

As for this clone: A far larger clone is off by one base, so a read error is likely. V usage is TRBV6-6 and J usage is TRBJ2-7; 9 nucleotides line up with TRBD1. The CDR3 consists of 12 residues. The V segment lost 8 bases and the J segment 2 bases; nucleotides outside the gene matches: 1. Germline CDR1 reads MNHNY; CDR2 reads SVGAGI (reference sequence). Here the CDR3 reads CASGTGPYEQYF. CDR3 nucleotide sequence: TGTGCCAGCGGGACAGGGCCCTACGAGCAGTACTTC.

V usage is TRBV5-1 and J usage is TRBJ2-1, with 8 positions matching TRBD2. The V and J ends lost 1 base and 2 bases, in that order; junction bases with no gene match: 8. CDR1 and CDR2 (germline): SGHRS, YFSETQ. The CDR3 runs 17 residues. CDR3 nucleotides: TGCGCCAGCAGCTTGACTAGCGGCGGGAGTGCCTACAATGAGCAGTTCTTC. Amino acids: CASSLTSGGSAYNEQFF.

The V gene is TRBV28, the J gene TRBJ2-7, with 7 bases lining up with TRBD1. The CDR3 loop spans 16 amino acids. Germline CDR1 reads MDHEN; CDR2 reads SYDVKM. V was pared by 5 bases and J by 0 bases, with 10 bases of the junction left unmatched. The CDR3 sequence: CASSTTGTASSYEQYF. In nucleotides, the CDR3 is TGTGCCAGCAGTACGACCGGGACAGCTAGCTCCTACGAGCAGTACTTC.

This CDR3 reads CASSLSTGWRETQYF. CDR3 in DNA: TGCGCCAGCAGCTTGTCCACAGGGTGGAGAGAGACCCAGTACTTC. The V and J genes are TRBV5-1 and TRBJ2-5, with D perhaps matching TRBD1 (6 bases). Trimming took 1 base from V and 4 from J, leaving 14 bases between them. The germline V gene encodes CDR1 SGHRS and CDR2 YFSETQ. The CDR3 has 15 residues.

J is TRBJ1-3 and V is TRBV7-2; 10 bases are a match to TRBD1. Trimming at V came to 2 bases and at J to 5 bases, leaving 6 bases not matched to a gene. The CDR3 consists of 16 residues. Germline loops: CDR1 SGHTA, CDR2 FQGNSA. The chain's CDR3 is CASSLSPGQGRNTIYF. CDR3 bases: TGTGCCAGCAGCTTATCCCCGGGACAGGGGAGAAACACCATATATTTT.

To note about this clone: This likely traces to a read error, being one base from a far larger clone. The same CDR3 also results from other DNA sequences found in this sample. The chain has TRBV30 and TRBJ2-3; 7 bases are shared with TRBD2. The CDR3 extends over 12 amino acids. Germline-derived CDR1 and CDR2 are GTSNPN and SVGIG (reference sequence). In DNA form, the CDR3 reads TGTGCCTGGAGTATAGGACTAGTAGGCTCTTCTTTT. It translates to CAWSIGLVGSSF.

This rearrangement joins TRBV10-2 to TRBJ2-5; 11 nucleotides agree with TRBD2. Germline CDR1 reads WSHSY; CDR2 reads SAAADI. J was trimmed by 2 bases and V by 7 bases; bases with no gene match: 6. The CDR3 totals 15 residues. CDR3 DNA: TGCGCCAGCACTACTAGCGGGAGAGGGCAAGAGACCCAGTACTTC. This sequence encodes CASTTSGRGQETQYF.

V usage is TRBV10-2 and J usage is TRBJ2-7; tentatively, D is TRBD2 (6 bases). Trimming stripped 6 bases from V and 6 bases from J, with 9 bases between. The CDR3 consists of 11 residues. Germline CDR1 WSHSY, CDR2 SAAADI. CDR3 DNA: TGCGCCAGCAGGGGTAGCGGCGAGCAGTACTTC. This codes for CASRGSGEQYF.

This clone was recorded once. The chain carries TRBV28 and TRBJ1-1; no firm D call. CDR3 length: 14 residues. V lost 3 bases to trimming and J lost 1 base, with 9 bases between them. The germline V gene has CDR1 MDHEN and CDR2 SYDVKM. DNA for the CDR3: TGTGCCAGCAGTTTGGGTCACTGGAACACTGAAGCTTTCTTT. Translating gives CASSLGHWNTEAFF.

The chain carries TRBV5-4 and TRBJ2-7, with D possibly being TRBD2 (5 bases). The CDR3 totals 15 residues. Per the germline V gene, CDR1 is SGHNT and CDR2 is YYREEE (reference sequence). Between the trimmed V and J ends, which lost 4 bases and 0 bases, there was a span of 14 bases. This chain's CDR3 is CASSRAETYSYEQYF. CDR3 DNA: TGTGCCAGCAGCCGAGCGGAAACTTACTCCTACGAGCAGTACTTC.

The chain links TRBV7-9 to TRBJ1-2; D not resolved. Trimming pared 1 base from V and 4 bases from J, leaving 10 bases between. CDR1 SEHNR and CDR2 FQNEAQ come from the germline V gene (reference sequence). This CDR3 is built from 14 residues. Here the CDR3 reads CASSLVVLAYGYTF. In DNA, the CDR3 is TGTGCCAGCAGCTTAGTCGTTCTCGCCTATGGCTACACCTTC.

This clone was found a few times. The chain couples TRBV5-1 to TRBJ2-3; D may be TRBD2 (5 bases). The V and J ends lost 3 bases and 3 bases respectively, with 11 bases between them. From germline, CDR1 is SGHRS and CDR2 YFSETQ. The CDR3 totals 14 residues. CDR3 amino acids: CASSWGSETDTQYF. The CDR3 DNA follows: TGCGCCAGCAGCTGGGGTAGCGAGACAGATACGCAGTATTTT.

The V and J genes are TRBV21-1 and TRBJ2-7; TRBD2, the table's D call, lacks a check against the DNA. TRBV21-1 is flagged as a pseudogene. This CDR3 spans 14 amino acids. The DNA of the CDR3 is TGTGCCAGCAGCCAACCTAGATGGTATACCGAGCAGTACTTC. This sequence encodes CASSQPRWYTEQYF.

V gene TRBV6-1 combines with J gene TRBJ2-5, with D perhaps TRBD1 or TRBD2 (5 bases each). V shed 8 bases and J shed 5 bases, with 12 bases lying between them. This CDR3 region has 12 residues. Germline V lookup: CDR1 MNHNS, CDR2 SASEGT. This chain's CDR3 is CASSWGWETQYF. CDR3 sequence (DNA): TGTGCCAGCTCATGGGGGTGGGAGACCCAGTACTTC.

This chain joins TRBV4-1 and TRBJ2-1; 7 bases agree with TRBD2. The CDR3 contains 15 residues. Trimming removed 0 bases from V and 15 bases from J; junction bases left unmatched: 14. The germline gives CDR1 MGHRA, CDR2 YSYEKL. The CDR3: CASSQEIGPGGRLFF. CDR3 nucleotide sequence: TGCGCCAGCAGCCAAGAAATAGGGCCGGGCGGGAGACTGTTCTTC.

A word on this clone: Other DNA variants within this sample encode the same CDR3. V usage is TRBV29-1 and J usage is TRBJ2-5; possibly TRBD2 for D (6 bases). Germline CDR1 and CDR2: SQVTM and ANQGSEA. CDR3 length: 12 residues. The V end lost 1 base, the J end lost 5 bases, and 8 bases lay between the germline ends. The CDR3, as DNA: TGCAGCGTTGAAGGTGGGGGGGAGACCCAGTACTTC. Its translation is CSVEGGGETQYF.

The gene calls are TRBV19 and TRBJ2-5, with 10 nucleotides matching TRBD2. Germline CDR1 is LNHDA and CDR2 is SQIVND (reference sequence). Losses at the gene ends were 6 bases for V and 3 bases for J; bases not matched to a gene: 19. CDR3 length: 19 amino acids. CDR3 sequence: CASSHLRLLAGDRKETQYF. Here the CDR3 DNA reads TGTGCCAGTAGCCACCTACGACTTCTAGCGGGAGATCGAAAAGAGACCCAGTACTTC.

This CDR3 is CASSLSGEWNTEAFF. CDR3 DNA sequence: TGTGCCAGCAGTTTATCGGGTGAGTGGAACACTGAAGCTTTCTTT. The chain recombines TRBV28 with TRBJ1-1; D ambiguous. V was shortened by 1 base and J by 1 base, with 10 bases between the two germline ends. The germline V gene has CDR1 MDHEN and CDR2 SYDVKM. The CDR3 consists of 15 residues.

Only a few counts were recorded for this clone. V usage is TRBV10-1 and J usage is TRBJ2-5; no clear D. Deletions cut 3 bases from V and 2 bases from J, with 7 bases between. CDR1 is WNHNN and CDR2 is SYGVQD in the germline V gene (reference sequence). CDR3 size: 13 residues. CDR3 sequence: CASSDGNQETQYF. Written as DNA, the CDR3 is TGCGCCAGCAGTGACGGCAATCAAGAGACCCAGTACTTC.

This clone was seen just once. The CDR3 reads CASSLAPGGETQYF. The CDR3 region has the DNA TGCGCCAGCAGCTTGGCTCCAGGGGGCGAGACCCAGTACTTC. The chain joins TRBV5-1 to TRBJ2-5; 8 bases line up with TRBD1. The germline CDR1 and CDR2 sequences are SGHRS and YFSETQ. Unmatched junction bases numbered 3, after V lost 0 bases and J lost 5 bases. The length of the CDR3 is 14 residues.

This sequence joins TRBV7-3 and TRBJ2-2; D is unresolved. Germline V lookup: CDR1 SGHTA, CDR2 FQGTGA. The V and J ends lost 1 base and 7 bases respectively, with 7 bases between them. This CDR3 spans 13 amino acids. CDR3 loop: CASSLRSDGELFF. The CDR3 region has the DNA TGTGCCAGCAGCTTAAGGTCCGACGGGGAGCTGTTTTTT.

This clone was seen once. The V and J genes are TRBV10-2 and TRBJ2-7; TRBD1 matches 10 bases. V lost 6 bases, J lost 4 bases, and 6 bases stayed unmatched. Germline CDR1 is WSHSY and CDR2 is SAAADI. The CDR3 has 14 amino acids. The CDR3 is CASSPGTGAYEQYF. The CDR3 DNA reads as TGCGCCAGCAGCCCCGGGACAGGGGCATACGAGCAGTACTTC.

This chain links TRBV5-1 with TRBJ2-5; 12 nucleotides match TRBD2. CDR1 is SGHRS, CDR2 YFSETQ, per germline. The J segment lost 4 bases and the V segment lost 2 bases, leaving 6 bases of the junction unmatched. CDR3 length: 16 residues. CDR3: CASSFGPGLAGETQYF. The DNA for the CDR3 is TGCGCCAGCAGCTTCGGACCGGGACTAGCGGGAGAGACCCAGTACTTC.

The gene calls are TRBV7-9 and TRBJ2-1; 7 bases align to TRBD2. Germline CDR1 is SEHNR and CDR2 is FQNEAQ (reference sequence). After removal of 2 bases from V and 7 bases from J, the junction contained 8 bases not matched to a gene. The CDR3 covers 15 residues. CDR3 sequence reads: CASSLSGLPRNEQFF. In nucleotides, the CDR3 is TGTGCCAGCAGCTTATCGGGACTACCCAGGAATGAGCAGTTCTTC.

This clone was picked up many times. Other DNA sequences in the sample encode the same CDR3. The V gene is TRBV10-3, the J gene TRBJ1-5; TRBD1 matches 9 bases. The CDR3 loop spans 16 amino acids. Trimming took 0 bases from V and 3 from J; bases not matched to a gene: 3. Per the germline V gene, CDR1 is ENHRY and CDR2 is SYGVKD. For the CDR3, the DNA is TGTGCCATCAGTGAGTCAGGGGACAGGGTCAATCAGCCCCAGCATTTT. Encoded protein: CAISESGDRVNQPQHF.

The chain is built from TRBV25-1 and TRBJ2-1; TRBD1 or TRBD2 may be the D gene (5 bases each). Between the trimmed V and J ends, which lost 2 bases and 2 bases, there was a span of 7 bases. CDR1 MGHDK and CDR2 SYGVNS come from the germline V gene. CDR3 length: 14 residues. CDR3 sequence: CASSERGTYNEQFF. For the CDR3, the DNA is TGTGCCAGCAGTGAACGGGGCACCTACAATGAGCAGTTCTTC.

The chain carries TRBV7-2 and TRBJ2-7; no firm D call. The CDR3 spans 13 residues. V was trimmed by 1 base and J by 2 bases, leaving 6 bases between them. Germline V gives CDR1 SGHTA, CDR2 FQGNSA. The CDR3 bases are TGTGCCAGCAGCTTAGACAGACCCTACGAGCAGTACTTC. Protein product: CASSLDRPYEQYF.

The chain joins TRBV5-1 to TRBJ1-2; D is undetermined. V was clipped by 2 bases and J by 3 bases, with 8 bases between them. The germline gives CDR1 SGHRS, CDR2 YFSETQ. The CDR3 length is 13 residues. The CDR3 reads CASSLRADYGYTF. CDR3 coding DNA: TGCGCCAGCAGCTTAAGGGCAGACTATGGCTACACCTTC.

The CDR3: CASSLAGVSNEQFF. The CDR3 bases are TGCGCCAGCAGCTTAGCGGGAGTTAGCAATGAGCAGTTCTTC. The chain employs TRBV5-1 and TRBJ2-1; 8 nucleotides align to TRBD2. After removal of 2 bases from V and 6 bases from J, the junction contained 4 bases not matched to a gene. The V gene's germline CDR1 is SGHRS and CDR2 YFSETQ. This CDR3 spans 14 amino acids.

This clone was detected only once. This chain uses TRBV27 with TRBJ1-1, with 7 bases identical to TRBD1. This CDR3 comprises 14 residues. Germline CDR1 MNHEY, CDR2 SMNVEV (reference sequence). The V gene end was trimmed by 2 bases and the J gene end by 4 bases; junction bases not matched to a gene: 4. CDR3 loop: CASSLNRGGTEAFF. CDR3 sequence (DNA): TGTGCCAGCAGTTTAAACAGGGGAGGCACTGAAGCTTTCTTT.

The sample holds many counts of this clone. The rearrangement links TRBV30 to TRBJ2-7; D ambiguous. CDR1 and CDR2 (germline): GTSNPN, SVGIG (reference sequence). The ends were cut back, 5 bases at V and 3 bases at J, with 8 bases in the middle. The CDR3 loop spans 11 amino acids. The CDR3 here is CAWERNYEQYF. DNA for the CDR3: TGTGCCTGGGAACGTAACTACGAGCAGTACTTC.

This clone was seen only a few times. The rearrangement joins TRBV25-1 to TRBJ2-1; D is unclear. This CDR3 has 12 amino acids. V shed 6 bases and J shed 4 bases, with 7 bases lying between them. Germline values: CDR1 MGHDK, CDR2 SYGVNS. The CDR3 sequence: CASRLEYNEQFF. CDR3 nucleotide sequence: TGTGCCAGCAGATTGGAGTACAATGAGCAGTTCTTC.